This T cell receptor (beta chain) was sequenced for a study of T cell repertoires in cytomegalovirus infection. Looking at the study overall: Matching HLA type, along with CMV infection, was indicated by public TCR beta signatures.

CDR1 MDHEN and CDR2 SYDVKM come from the germline V gene. Germline trimming cut 6 bases from V and 4 bases from J; bases unmatched to any gene: 8. The CDR3 is 15 amino acids. A remark on this clonotype: Its cognate antigen is unknown.

One entry per CDR3 protein, called by TCRdb with MiXCR from the reads. The data show a few hundred thousand distinct CDR3 sequences, with approximately 40% seen just once and roughly 50% held by the top ten. The chain uses TRBV28 and TRBJ2-5, with 10 bases lining up with TRBD2. This sample comprised cultured PBMCs, obtained from culture after CMV antigen stimulation. This clonotype was obtained from a human donor in good health (CMV status not recorded). Some clones in this sample may be carry-over from other donors' samples. This chain's CDR3 is CASSERGGFTETQYF. The CDR3 DNA is TGTGCCAGCAGCGAGCGGGGGGGCTTTACAGAGACCCAGTACTTC.